A selection of T cell receptor beta chains follows, all from one sample in a study of radiation and T cells in renal cell carcinoma. Sequencing was performed with immunoSEQ multiplex PCR; in TCRdb, only in-frame clones are kept and a portion is missing. The sample holds approximately 21,000 clones, about 50% seen once. Material: tumor tissue, obtained from a patient whose treatment included radiotherapy and nephrectomy. These receptors were taken from a woman in her forties or fifties with renal cell carcinoma. Both conserved end residues are part of each CDR3. Fields, in order: V gene, J gene, CDR3 protein.

v_call: TRBV4-2
j_call: TRBJ1-2
cdr3_aa: CASSRDRDYGYTF

v_call: TRBV5-4
j_call: TRBJ2-1
cdr3_aa: CASSQEEGRINEQFF

v_call: TRBV5-1
j_call: TRBJ2-7
cdr3_aa: CASSGYYSSPFSYEQYF

v_call: TRBV19
j_call: TRBJ1-2
cdr3_aa: CASSIAVTGADGYTF

v_call: TRBV14
j_call: TRBJ1-1
cdr3_aa: CASSPWGTEAFF

v_call: TRBV19
j_call: TRBJ1-2
cdr3_aa: CASTQGYYGYTF

v_call: TRBV14
j_call: TRBJ2-5
cdr3_aa: CASSQLAEETQYF

v_call: TRBV19
j_call: TRBJ1-2
cdr3_aa: CASSITGPDRAVRLQDGYTF

v_call: TRBV9
j_call: TRBJ1-1
cdr3_aa: CASSGTAGSTEAFF

v_call: TRBV25-1
j_call: TRBJ1-2
cdr3_aa: CASITGGYGYTF

v_call: TRBV4-2
j_call: TRBJ2-4
cdr3_aa: CASSQDTGENIQYF